These 12 T cell receptor beta chains came from one sample sequenced in a study of identifying expanded T cells in peripheral blood. Sequenced by immunoSEQ multiplex PCR; TCRdb stores in-frame clones only, minus some. The table includes around 68,000 clones, about 89% detected once. The sequenced material came from blood. The receptors shown here come from a person aged 18 to 75 in good health.

The chain has TRBV7-9 and TRBJ2-1; 12 bases agree with TRBD2. Looked up from germline, CDR1 is SEHNR and CDR2 is FQNEAQ (reference sequence). V lost 5 bases to trimming and J lost 8 bases; unmatched junction nucleotides: 7. The CDR3 length is 15 residues. The CDR3 region is CASSLGGLAGHEQFF. The CDR3 bases are TGTGCCAGCAGCCTAGGTGGACTAGCGGGACATGAGCAGTTCTTC.

The genes are TRBV6-5 and TRBJ2-2; D is uncertain. V lost 0 bases and J 1 base, leaving 6 bases between the germline ends. The CDR3 has 15 residues. CDR1 is MNHEY and CDR2 is SVGAGI in the germline V gene. DNA for the CDR3: TGTGCCAGCAGTTACTCTTCCGTGAACACCGGGGAGCTGTTTTTT. It encodes CASSYSSVNTGELFF.

The chain joins TRBV28 to TRBJ1-1; D gene ambiguous. The CDR3 runs to 18 residues. The V end lost 3 bases, the J end lost 0 bases, and 20 bases lay between the germline ends. Germline CDR1 and CDR2: MDHEN and SYDVKM. The CDR3 loop is CASSFSLTPGRLNTEAFF. DNA of the CDR3: TGTGCCAGCAGTTTTTCGTTGACTCCGGGCCGGTTGAACACTGAAGCTTTCTTT.

The chain employs TRBV10-2 and TRBJ2-3; maybe TRBD2 (6 bases). V lost 5 bases and J lost 2, with 14 bases in between. The CDR3 is made up of 15 amino acids. Germline V CDR1 and CDR2: WSHSY, SAAADI. The CDR3 region has the DNA TGCGCCAGCAGTCTATCGGGACTCGACACAGATACGCAGTATTTT. Translating gives CASSLSGLDTDTQYF.

V is TRBV6-6 and J is TRBJ2-1; D might be TRBD1 (5 bases). V dropped 6 bases and J dropped 15 bases, with 18 bases sitting between them. Germline-derived CDR1 and CDR2 are MNHNY and SVGAGI (reference sequence). This CDR3 spans 12 amino acids. CDR3 sequence: CASSRELGLTFF. The CDR3 region has the DNA TGTGCCAGCAGCAGGGAACTGGGATTGACGTTCTTC.

This chain connects TRBV6-5 to TRBJ1-4; 7 bases match TRBD1. Unmatched junction bases numbered 0, after V lost 2 bases and J lost 6 bases. Germline CDR1 reads MNHEY; CDR2 reads SVGAGI. The CDR3 spans 13 residues. The CDR3 protein is CASSYDRDEKLFF. The CDR3 nucleotides read TGTGCCAGCAGTTACGACAGGGATGAAAAACTGTTTTTT.

The chain employs TRBV30 and TRBJ2-3; 13 bases line up with TRBD2. Germline lookup yields CDR1 GTSNPN and CDR2 SVGIG (reference sequence). The junction had 1 base not matched to a gene; V was cut back by 0 bases and J by 4 bases. The CDR3 is made up of 15 amino acids. CDR3 in amino acids: CAWSVLAGGADTQYF. The DNA for the CDR3 is TGTGCCTGGAGTGTACTAGCGGGAGGGGCAGATACGCAGTATTTT.

The chain's CDR3 is CASSPGQGAYEQYF. CDR3 in DNA: TGTGCCAGCAGCCCAGGACAGGGTGCCTACGAGCAGTACTTC. The rearrangement uses TRBV7-7 and TRBJ2-7; 8 bases fit TRBD1. The V gene end was trimmed by 5 bases and the J gene end by 2 bases; junction bases not matched to a gene: 5. Germline lookup yields CDR1 SSHAT and CDR2 FNYEAQ (reference sequence). The CDR3 length is 14 residues.

The rearrangement uses TRBV4-3 and TRBJ2-1; TRBD1 agrees at 7 bases. Germline V CDR1 and CDR2: LGHNA, YSLEER. The length of the CDR3 is 15 residues. V was clipped by 3 bases and J by 3 bases; unmatched bases: 5. The CDR3 loop is CASSHPGQIYNEQFF. In DNA form, the CDR3 reads TGCGCCAGCAGCCACCCGGGACAGATCTACAATGAGCAGTTCTTC.

The rearrangement uses TRBV5-8 and TRBJ1-5; no definite D call. V lost 0 bases to trimming and J lost 4 bases, with 8 bases between them. This CDR3 has 14 residues. Per the germline V gene, CDR1 is SGHTS and CDR2 is YDEGEE. DNA of the CDR3: TGTGCCAGCAGCTTGGAGTCGGTAAATCAGCCCCAGCATTTT. Its protein product is CASSLESVNQPQHF.

The chain uses TRBV4-1 and TRBJ1-5, with TRBD1 matching 10 bases. Germline V lookup: CDR1 MGHRA, CDR2 YSYEKL. After removal of 1 base from V and 6 bases from J, the junction contained 0 bases not matched to a gene. This CDR3 is 14 amino acids long. The CDR3 nucleotides read TGCGCCAGCAGCCAAGGACAGGGGGCTCAGCCCCAGCATTTT. It is translated as CASSQGQGAQPQHF.

This chain uses TRBV9 with TRBJ2-3, with D perhaps TRBD1 (6 bases). The CDR3 loop spans 16 amino acids. V lost 1 base to trimming and J lost 1 base, with 13 bases between them. Per the germline V gene, CDR1 is SGDLS and CDR2 is YYNGEE. CDR3: CASSVQGNWGTDTQYF. As DNA, the CDR3 is TGTGCCAGCAGCGTACAGGGGAACTGGGGCACAGATACGCAGTATTTT.